Each of the 29 T cell receptor beta chains below was sequenced from the same sample in a study of sequential checkpoint blockade in melanoma. Treatment: randomized to nivolumab then ipilimumab (arm A) or the reverse (arm B). Repertoires were generated with immunoSEQ multiplex PCR, while TCRdb's copy carries only in-frame clones and drops some. This repertoire shows around 18,000 clones, about 70% found once; its top ten account for 34%. The input for sequencing was CD8+ T cells sorted from blood (inferred from file names), taken from a patient given nivolumab and ipilimumab in sequence. The receptor source for this set is a human donor with melanoma.

This chain links TRBV29-1 with TRBJ2-1; perhaps TRBD2 as D (6 bases). CDR3 length: 14 residues. Germline V lookup: CDR1 SQVTM, CDR2 ANQGSEA. V lost 1 base and J 3 bases, leaving 10 bases between the germline ends. The CDR3 protein is CSVEVTGLYNEQFF. CDR3 coding DNA: TGCAGCGTTGAAGTCACGGGACTCTACAATGAGCAGTTCTTC.

The chain carries TRBV28 and TRBJ2-7; D is perhaps TRBD1 (6 bases). V was pared by 5 bases and J by 13 bases, with 18 bases between. CDR1 is MDHEN, CDR2 SYDVKM, per germline. This CDR3 is built from 12 residues. This chain's CDR3 is CASSNLRGSNYF. The CDR3 region has the DNA TGTGCCAGCAGTAACTTAAGGGGGAGCAACTACTTC.

The rearrangement joins TRBV27 to TRBJ2-1; 9 bases line up with TRBD2. The CDR3 length is 15 residues. Germline trimming cut 7 bases from V and 3 bases from J; bases unmatched to any gene: 7. Per the germline V gene, CDR1 is MNHEY and CDR2 is SMNVEV (reference sequence). The DNA of the CDR3 is TGTGCCAGCAAAGCGGGAGGTAGTTTCTACAATGAGCAGTTCTTC. It translates to CASKAGGSFYNEQFF.

This clone showed up just a few times. The chain carries TRBV21-1 and TRBJ1-2; the DNA was not compared with TRBD1, the D call given in the table. TRBV21-1 is classified as a pseudogene. This CDR3 contains 14 residues. The CDR3, as DNA: TGTGCCAGCAGACCCCTGGACAGGGACTATGGCTACACCTTC. It specifies CASRPLDRDYGYTF.

The chain carries TRBV5-6 and TRBJ1-5, with 8 positions matching TRBD1. This CDR3 has 15 residues. Germline V gene lookup returns CDR1 SGHDT and CDR2 YYEEEE. Germline trimming cut 0 bases from V and 4 bases from J; bases unmatched to any gene: 3. The CDR3 sequence is CASSLEGQGNQPQHF. The DNA of the CDR3 is TGTGCCAGCAGCTTGGAAGGACAGGGAAATCAGCCCCAGCATTTT. Combining the CDR3 with reference TRBV5-6 and TRBJ1-5 gives the whole variable domain DAGVTQSPTHLIKTRGQQVTLRCSPKSGHDTVSWYQQALGQGPQFIFQYYEEEERQRGNFPDRFSGHQFPNYSSELNVNALLLGDSALYLCASSLEGQGNQPQHFGDGTRLSIL.

The chain couples TRBV4-3 to TRBJ2-2, with 14 bases lining up with TRBD2. Germline V lookup: CDR1 LGHNA, CDR2 YSLEER. The J segment lost 5 bases and the V segment lost 5 bases, leaving 1 base of the junction unmatched. The CDR3 totals 15 residues. The CDR3 region is CASSGTSGSTGELFF. The DNA for the CDR3 is TGCGCCAGCAGCGGGACTAGCGGGAGTACCGGGGAGCTGTTTTTT.

V usage is TRBV5-1 and J usage is TRBJ2-7; TRBD2 agrees at 7 bases. Trimming cost V 4 bases and J 7 bases; bases outside gene matches: 17. Per germline, CDR1 SGHRS and CDR2 YFSETQ. The CDR3 covers 16 residues. Written as DNA, the CDR3 is TGCGCCAGCAGCCCGGGACTAACTCTCTCCTCGCGGGAGCAGTACTTC. This encodes CASSPGLTLSSREQYF. Full variable domain (outside the CDR3, taken from reference TRBV5-1 and TRBJ2-7): KAGVTQTPRYLIKTRGQQVTLSCSPISGHRSVSWYQQTPGQGLQFLFEYFSETQRNKGNFPGRFSGRQFSNSRSEMNVSTLELGDSALYLCASSPGLTLSSREQYFGPGTRLTVT.

The rearrangement links TRBV5-4 to TRBJ2-1; 9 bases agree with TRBD2. From germline, CDR1 is SGHNT and CDR2 YYREEE (reference sequence). The CDR3 loop spans 15 amino acids. Trimming cost V 2 bases and J 4 bases; bases outside gene matches: 4. The CDR3 bases are TGTGCCAGCAGCTTTGTAGCGGGGGAGTACAATGAGCAGTTCTTC. Translating gives CASSFVAGEYNEQFF.

The chain is built from TRBV29-1 and TRBJ2-1; 7 bases match TRBD2. The CDR3 is 13 residues long. With 4 bases clipped from V and 6 bases from J, the junction kept 6 bases outside the gene matches. The germline V gene has CDR1 SQVTM and CDR2 ANQGSEA. CDR3 protein: CSVVLAEGNEQFF. CDR3 coding DNA: TGCAGCGTTGTTCTAGCGGAGGGCAATGAGCAGTTCTTC.

This clone appeared a few times. The germline gene is not matched at one end of the junction; a read error may be the cause. Other DNA sequences in this specimen translate into the identical CDR3. The CDR3 region is CASSHPGEETQYF. CDR3 DNA sequence: TGCGCCAGCAGCCACCCGGGGGAAGAGACCCAGTACTTC. The chain carries TRBV5-4 and TRBJ2-5; TRBD2 might be the D (6 bases). This CDR3 spans 13 amino acids. Germline V gene sequence: CDR1 SGHNT, CDR2 YYREEE (reference sequence).

The rearrangement links TRBV11-2 to TRBJ2-7, with a tentative D call TRBD1 (7 bases). Germline CDR1 and CDR2: SGHAT and FQNNGV. This CDR3 comprises 15 residues. Trimming left V 5 bases short and J 0 bases short, with 14 bases between. Written as DNA, the CDR3 is TGTGCCAGCAGCCCCGACAGGGAGGACTCCTACGAGCAGTACTTC. Protein sequence: CASSPDREDSYEQYF.

The CDR3 DNA is TGCGCCAGCAGCCACCTGTATGATAGCGGGACCACCCCCGAGCAGTACTTC. It encodes CASSHLYDSGTTPEQYF. This chain joins TRBV4-3 and TRBJ2-5, with 8 bases aligning to TRBD2. Gene TRBJ2-7 matches the end of the DNA better, so the J call may be wrong. Germline CDR1 LGHNA, CDR2 YSLEER. The CDR3 contains 17 residues.

The rearrangement uses TRBV19 and TRBJ2-7, with D maybe TRBD2 (5 bases). CDR1 is LNHDA and CDR2 is SQIVND in the germline V gene (reference sequence). Trimming cost V 3 bases and J 3 bases, with 9 bases left between them. The CDR3 spans 13 residues. The chain's CDR3 is CASSIGENYEQYF. The CDR3 coding sequence is TGTGCCAGTAGTATTGGGGAGAACTACGAGCAGTACTTC.

This rearrangement joins TRBV27 to TRBJ1-2, with TRBD1 as a possible D gene (5 bases). With 6 bases removed from V and 4 bases from J, the gap between germline ends came to 12 bases. From germline, CDR1 is MNHEY and CDR2 SMNVEV (reference sequence). This CDR3 contains 13 residues. The CDR3 sequence is CASSPQGVYGYTF. CDR3 coding DNA: TGTGCCAGCAGCCCGCAGGGCGTCTATGGCTACACCTTC.

The CDR3 reads CASRAGFGYTF. DNA of the CDR3: TGTGCCAGCAGAGCAGGGTTCGGCTACACCTTC. The chain is built from TRBV25-1 and TRBJ1-2; TRBD1 might be the D (5 bases). V lost 6 bases to trimming and J lost 8 bases, with 10 bases between them. This CDR3 region has 11 residues. Germline CDR1 reads MGHDK; CDR2 reads SYGVNS.

The gene calls are TRBV5-1 and TRBJ2-1, with 8 bases fitting TRBD1. This CDR3 comprises 13 residues. Losses at the gene ends were 0 bases for V and 15 bases for J; bases not matched to a gene: 8. Germline CDR1 SGHRS, CDR2 YFSETQ. CDR3 DNA sequence: TGCGCCAGCAGCTTGGAAGGGGACAGGCGGGGGTTCTTC. Encoded protein: CASSLEGDRRGFF.

In this sample, this clone turned up a few times. The J gene is TRBJ2-7, the V gene TRBV9, with TRBD2 identical over 9 bases. Germline CDR1 SGDLS, CDR2 YYNGEE. Germline trimming cut 4 bases from V and 2 bases from J; bases unmatched to any gene: 7. The CDR3 covers 15 residues. CDR3 in DNA: TGTGCCAGCAGCTTTGGGCCTAGCGGGACCTACGAGCAGTACTTC. It encodes CASSFGPSGTYEQYF.

In nucleotides, the CDR3 is TGTGCCAGCAATTTCGGGACTAGCGGGGGCTCGTACTTC. This sequence encodes CASNFGTSGGSYF. This chain joins TRBV5-6 and TRBJ2-5; TRBD2 matches at 14 bases. V lost 6 bases to trimming and J lost 13 bases; unmatched junction nucleotides: 8. Germline V gives CDR1 SGHDT, CDR2 YYEEEE. The CDR3 extends over 13 amino acids.

This chain uses TRBV15 with TRBJ2-7, with 8 bases matching TRBD1. CDR3 length: 15 residues. The junction had 8 bases not matched to a gene; V was cut back by 4 bases and J by 3 bases. Germline CDR1 LNHNV, CDR2 YYDKDF (reference sequence). CDR3 DNA sequence: TGTGCCACCAGCAACCGGACAGGGCGAGGCTACGAGCAGTACTTC. This encodes CATSNRTGRGYEQYF.

The chain is built from TRBV19 and TRBJ1-5; TRBD1 matches 8 bases. V lost 3 bases, J lost 1 base, and 2 bases stayed unmatched. CDR1 and CDR2 from the germline V gene are LNHDA and SQIVND (reference sequence). This CDR3 has 15 amino acids. CDR3 in amino acids: CASSIRDRSNQPQHF. CDR3 bases: TGTGCCAGTAGTATCCGGGACAGGAGCAATCAGCCCCAGCATTTT.

This clone showed up just a few times. The chain is built from TRBV19 and TRBJ2-7; no reliable D call. The germline gives CDR1 LNHDA, CDR2 SQIVND (reference sequence). The CDR3 contains 11 residues. The V end lost 5 bases, the J end lost 3 bases, and 5 bases lay between the germline ends. CDR3 in amino acids: CASSFLYEQYF. The CDR3 DNA reads as TGTGCCAGTAGTTTTCTCTACGAGCAGTACTTC.

In nucleotides, the CDR3 is TGTGCCAGCAAGGCCCCCGGCGACACTAACTATGGCTACACCTTC. It specifies CASKAPGDTNYGYTF. This chain uses TRBV6-5 with TRBJ1-2; the D is unclear. CDR3 length: 15 residues. V was shortened by 7 bases and J by 0 bases, with 15 bases between the two germline ends. Germline V CDR1 and CDR2: MNHEY, SVGAGI.

The J gene is TRBJ2-7, the V gene TRBV6-1; D gene unclear. V shed 6 bases and J shed 2 bases, with 14 bases lying between them. The CDR3 extends over 14 amino acids. Germline V gene data show CDR1 as MNHNS and CDR2 as SASEGT. CDR3 residues: CASRPGLIPYEQYF. The CDR3 DNA is TGTGCCAGCAGGCCTGGGCTTATTCCCTACGAGCAGTACTTC.

This chain joins TRBV5-1 and TRBJ2-1, with D unclear. The CDR3 consists of 12 residues. The V and J ends lost 0 bases and 6 bases respectively, with 4 bases between them. In germline, CDR1 is SGHRS, CDR2 YFSETQ. The CDR3 is CASSLAVNEQFF. CDR3 in DNA: TGCGCCAGCAGCTTGGCCGTCAATGAGCAGTTCTTC.

The J gene is TRBJ2-3, the V gene TRBV6-4, with 8 bases aligning to TRBD1. Losses at the gene ends were 4 bases for V and 3 bases for J; bases not matched to a gene: 3. This CDR3 is 14 amino acids long. Germline-derived CDR1 and CDR2 are MRHNA and SNTAGT. CDR3 amino acids: CASSGGQETDTQYF. CDR3 DNA: TGTGCCAGCAGTGGGGGACAGGAAACAGATACGCAGTATTTT.

The chain joins TRBV7-9 to TRBJ2-7; the D gene is possibly TRBD2 (5 bases). Deletions cut 5 bases from V and 2 bases from J, with 7 bases between. The germline V gene has CDR1 SEHNR and CDR2 FQNEAQ (reference sequence). The CDR3 consists of 12 residues. CDR3 sequence reads: CASSQAAYEQYF. The CDR3 DNA reads TGTGCCAGCAGCCAAGCGGCCTACGAGCAGTACTTC.

Only a few counts were recorded for this clone. The chain combines TRBV7-9 with TRBJ2-5, with TRBD1 matching 12 bases. Germline loops: CDR1 SEHNR, CDR2 FQNEAQ (reference sequence). The CDR3 has 16 residues. The J segment lost 5 bases and the V segment lost 6 bases, leaving 10 bases of the junction unmatched. Here the CDR3 DNA reads TGTGCCAGCAGGTTGGGGACAGGGGGCGGGATGGAGACCCAGTACTTC. The encoded protein is CASRLGTGGGMETQYF.

The chain uses TRBV27 and TRBJ2-7; tentative D call: TRBD1 (5 bases). The V end lost 3 bases, the J end lost 1 base, and 10 bases lay between the germline ends. The CDR3 sequence is 14 residues long. CDR1 and CDR2 (germline): MNHEY, SMNVEV (reference sequence). The CDR3 nucleotides are TGTGCCAGCAGTTTCCAGGGTGGGTCCTACGAGCAGTACTTC. The encoded protein is CASSFQGGSYEQYF.

The V gene is TRBV27, the J gene TRBJ2-5, with 7 nucleotides matching TRBD1. The CDR3 covers 17 residues. The germline V gene has CDR1 MNHEY and CDR2 SMNVEV (reference sequence). After removal of 6 bases from V and 1 base from J, the junction contained 14 bases not matched to a gene. The CDR3 here is CASRNKPTGRGQETQYF. For the CDR3, the DNA is TGTGCCAGCAGAAACAAGCCGACAGGGAGAGGCCAAGAGACCCAGTACTTC.